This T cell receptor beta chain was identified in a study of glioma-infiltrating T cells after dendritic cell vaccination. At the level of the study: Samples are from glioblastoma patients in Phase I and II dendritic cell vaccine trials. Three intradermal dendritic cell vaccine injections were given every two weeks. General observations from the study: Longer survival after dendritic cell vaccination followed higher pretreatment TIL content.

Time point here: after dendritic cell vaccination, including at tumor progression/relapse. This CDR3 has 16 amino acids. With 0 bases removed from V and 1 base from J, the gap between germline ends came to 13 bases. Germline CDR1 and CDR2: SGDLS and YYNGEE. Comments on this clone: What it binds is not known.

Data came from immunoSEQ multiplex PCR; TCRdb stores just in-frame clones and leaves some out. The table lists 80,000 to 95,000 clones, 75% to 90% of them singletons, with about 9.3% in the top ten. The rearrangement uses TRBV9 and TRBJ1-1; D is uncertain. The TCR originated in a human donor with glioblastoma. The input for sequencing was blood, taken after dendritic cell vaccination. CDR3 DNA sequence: TGTGCCAGCAGCGTAGCTAAGGAGGAGGGGAACACTGAAGCTTTCTTT. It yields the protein CASSVAKEEGNTEAFF.